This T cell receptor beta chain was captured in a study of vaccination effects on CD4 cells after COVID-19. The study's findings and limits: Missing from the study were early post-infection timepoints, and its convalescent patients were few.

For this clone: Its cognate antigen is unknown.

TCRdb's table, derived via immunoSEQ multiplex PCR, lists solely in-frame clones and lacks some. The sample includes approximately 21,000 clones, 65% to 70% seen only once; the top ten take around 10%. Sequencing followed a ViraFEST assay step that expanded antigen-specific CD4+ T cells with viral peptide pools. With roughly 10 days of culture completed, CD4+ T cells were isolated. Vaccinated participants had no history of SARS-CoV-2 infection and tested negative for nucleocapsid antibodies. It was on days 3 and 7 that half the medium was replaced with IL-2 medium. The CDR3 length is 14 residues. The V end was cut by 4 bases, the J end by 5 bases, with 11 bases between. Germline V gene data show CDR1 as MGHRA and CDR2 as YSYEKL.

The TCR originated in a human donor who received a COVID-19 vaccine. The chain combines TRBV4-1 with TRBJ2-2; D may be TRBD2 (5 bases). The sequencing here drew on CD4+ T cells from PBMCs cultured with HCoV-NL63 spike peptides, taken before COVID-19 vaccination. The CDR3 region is CASSLITGTGELFF. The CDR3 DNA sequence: TGCGCCAGCAGCCTTATCACGGGGACCGGGGAGCTGTTTTTT.